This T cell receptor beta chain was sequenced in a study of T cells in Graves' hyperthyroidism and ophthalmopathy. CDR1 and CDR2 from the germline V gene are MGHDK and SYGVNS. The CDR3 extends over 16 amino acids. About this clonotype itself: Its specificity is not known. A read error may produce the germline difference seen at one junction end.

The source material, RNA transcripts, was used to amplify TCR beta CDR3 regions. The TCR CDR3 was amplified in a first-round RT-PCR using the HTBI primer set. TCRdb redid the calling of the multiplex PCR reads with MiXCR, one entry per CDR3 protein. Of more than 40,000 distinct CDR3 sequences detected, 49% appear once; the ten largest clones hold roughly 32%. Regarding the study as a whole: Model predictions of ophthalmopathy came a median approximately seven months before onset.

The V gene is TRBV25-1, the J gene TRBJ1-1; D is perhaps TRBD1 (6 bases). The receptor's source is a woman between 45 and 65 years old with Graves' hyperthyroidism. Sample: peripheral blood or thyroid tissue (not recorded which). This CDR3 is CASSLGQTLMNTGAFF. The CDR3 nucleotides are TGTGCCAGCAGTTTAGGACAGACCCTCATGAACACTGGAGCTTTCTTT.